This TCR beta chain was captured in a study of T cell responses to AZD1222 COVID-19 vaccine. As for this clone: The antigen remains unidentified.

Study results and caveats: The donor cohort was predominantly white British with a female majority, and clonal diversity may have been underestimated. Reportedly, nearly half the spike-specific TCRs target unmutated variant regions. Sampling captured repertoires only after the peak T cell response. Baseline antibody screening turned up just a handful of seropositive AZD1222 recipients.

Method: immunoSEQ multiplex PCR; TCRdb's copy keeps in-frame clones and lacks some. This sample carries roughly 140,000 clones, roughly 90% of them seen once, and the ten largest clones take about 3.3%. Material: peripheral blood, obtained 28 days after the second AZD1222 dose. This receptor was identified in an adult who received the AZD1222 COVID-19 vaccine.

For the CDR3, the DNA is TGTGCCTGGAGTCGCGGACGGGAGACCCAGTACTTC. Translation gives CAWSRGRETQYF. The rearrangement joins TRBV30 to TRBJ2-5; D is undetermined. Trimming shortened V by 2 bases and J by 5 bases, and 9 bases separated the two germline ends. Germline CDR1 is GTSNPN and CDR2 is SVGIG (reference sequence). There are 12 residues in the CDR3. The whole variable domain, filled in from reference TRBV30 and TRBJ2-5, reads SQTIHQWPATLVQPVGSPLSLECTVEGTSNPNLYWYRQAAGRGLQLLFYSVGIGQISSEVPQNLSASRPQDRQFILSSKKLLLSDSGFYLCAWSRGRETQYFGPGTRLLVL.